The subject of this entry is one T cell receptor beta chain. Its antigen is not yet known. Per-base qualities were not stored, and no clone one base away is much larger. TCRbeta CDR3 regions were amplified from genomic DNA by means of the immunoSEQ Assay, a bias-controlled multiplex PCR. As for how the authors treated the data: The number of nucleated cells in each sample was estimated from the amplification of reference gene primers within the assay. To quantify the absolute abundance of each unique TCRbeta CDR3 rearrangement, sequence reads were collapsed and filtered. For each sample, productive Simpson clonality was calculated as the square root of Simpson's diversity index across productive rearrangements. TCRdb carries this immuneACCESS record with in-frame sequences only. Its versions omit some clonotypes, under half of them owing to an unresolved V gene in the studies checked, with the rest unexplained. Clone size and V and J calls were adopted from that table, with D and trimming inferred from the DNA. Counted in this sample were 75,000 or so clones; around 85% of them appeared once. The top ten clones comprise around 5% of the sample.

The CDR3 has 13 amino acids, counting the end cysteine and phenylalanine. The entry retains the CDR3 DNA only, 39 bases that are in frame from base 1. The V and J ends are trimmed by 0 bases and 9 bases, leaving 9 bases between them. CDR1 MNHEY and CDR2 SVGAGI were looked up in the germline V gene. These data originate in a study of blood T cell repertoires in COVID-19 (TCRdb year 2020). Looking at the study overall: Collaborator samples came from the United States, Italy and Spain and covered acute and convalescent phases of COVID-19. The prospective study material was composed of cDNA or gDNA derived from T cells, B-cell-depleted T cells, or PBMCs. The dataset comprised deeply sampled blood TCRbeta repertoires from subjects exposed to, actively infected with, or recovered from COVID-19. The repertoires were made available in a free public database intended to serve as a resource for research on the immune response to SARS-CoV-2. The samples were drawn from two sources: the first 160 participants of the ongoing ImmuneRACE study, and 950 to 1,500 subjects contributed by 6 global collaborators. The sample metadata nearly always contained a de-identified subject ID, COVID-19 status, age in years and sex. Where available, HLA class I and class II types were obtained from metadata supplied by the sample provider rather than from assay-based typing.

Each collaborating institution followed its own protocols to collect whole blood in K2EDTA tubes. For TCRbeta analysis, collaborators shipped samples as frozen whole blood, isolated PBMCs, or DNA extracted from either of those sample types. General findings and caveats noted by the study authors: Clinical and demographic metadata were provided uncurated, with the amount varying by source and participant.

The origin of this receptor is a woman of 80 years or more with active or convalescent COVID-19. The chain is made from TRBV6-5 and TRBJ2-1; no D gene can be assigned with confidence. The specimen sequenced was peripheral blood. The bases read TGTGCCAGCAGTTACTCGGCCTGGGCTGAGCAGTTCTTC. This gives the protein CASSYSAWAEQFF.